This is a list of T cell receptor beta chains from one sample in a study of cytomegalovirus exposure and HLA in healthy donors. Sequencing was performed with immunoSEQ multiplex PCR; in TCRdb, only in-frame clones are kept and a portion is missing. The sample carries about 160,000 clones, approximately 87% recorded once. Sequences were obtained from PBMCs. Receptors originate from a woman aged 25 to 39 in good health and CMV-seronegative. Each CDR3 is given with its conserved first and last residue. The D gene is left open where the match is weak. Clone size is given for some rows only: seen once, a few or many times, or a class if the clone is expanded.

>.|.|TRBJ1-4|TRBV5-6
TGTGCCAGCAGCTTGGGCGCACAGCGGGCGGCCTATGAAAAACTGTTTTTT
CASSLGAQRAAYEKLFF
>.|.|TRBJ2-7|TRBV6-5
TGTGCCAGCAGGGACCTGGACGGCTACGAGCAGTACTTC
CASRDLDGYEQYF
>TRBD1|.|TRBJ1-2|TRBV5-4
TGTGCCAGCAGCCCCGACAGGGGGATTTACTATGGCTACACCTTC
CASSPDRGIYYGYTF
>.|once|TRBJ2-5|TRBV25-1
TGTGCCAGCAGTGAATTACGAGGGGAACAAGAGACCCAGTACTTC
CASSELRGEQETQYF
>.|.|TRBJ2-5|TRBV6-1
TGTGCCAGCAGTGTGGGACCGCAGGGGGAGACCCAGTACTTC
CASSVGPQGETQYF
>.|few|TRBJ1-2|TRBV25-1
TGTGCCAGCAGTGAACCGACGGAGAACTATGGCTACACCTTC
CASSEPTENYGYTF
>.|.|TRBJ1-5|TRBV6-1
TGTGCCAGCAGGTCAGGGACCTATAGCAATCAGCCCCAGCATTTT
CASRSGTYSNQPQHF
>TRBD1|.|TRBJ1-6|TRBV5-1
TGCGCCAGCAGCTTGGCCGGGACAGCGAATTCACCCCTCCACTTT
CASSLAGTANSPLHF
>.|.|TRBJ2-7|TRBV4-3
TGCGCCAGCAGCCAAGCCCGGACAGTATACGAGCAGTACTTC
CASSQARTVYEQYF
>TRBD1|.|TRBJ1-4|TRBV30
TGTGCCTGGAGTGGACAGGGCAATGAAAAACTGTTTTTT
CAWSGQGNEKLFF
>.|.|TRBJ2-2|TRBV5-1
TGCGCCAGCAGACCCGGGACCGCGAACACCGGGGAGCTGTTTTTT
CASRPGTANTGELFF
>TRBD1|once|TRBJ1-1|TRBV5-4
TGTGCCAGCACTAACCCGGGACAGGGGGCTCGGACTGAAGCTTTCTTT
CASTNPGQGARTEAFF
>TRBD2|.|TRBJ2-1|TRBV5-6
TGTGCCAGCAGCTTGAAAGCGGGAGCCCCTGGTGAGCAGTTCTTC
CASSLKAGAPGEQFF
>.|.|TRBJ1-2|TRBV6-5
TGTGCCAGCACTGGGACGGCGCGCTCTTTCTATGGCTACACCTTC
CASTGTARSFYGYTF
>TRBD1|.|TRBJ2-7|TRBV6-5
TGTGCCAGCAGGCGGACAGGGAACGGCGGCGAGCAGTACTTC
CASRRTGNGGEQYF
>TRBD1|.|TRBJ1-6|TRBV6-6
TGTGCCAGCAGCCACGGACAGGGACGCTCACCCCTCCACTTT
CASSHGQGRSPLHF
>.|.|TRBJ2-3|TRBV27
TGTGCCAGCAGTCAAGACAGGACTTACTTCACAGATACGCAGTATTTT
CASSQDRTYFTDTQYF
>TRBD1|.|TRBJ2-1|TRBV19
TGTGCCAGTAGTATGCAGACAGGGGACTACAATGAGCAGTTCTTC
CASSMQTGDYNEQFF